The TCR beta chain under discussion was sequenced for a study of T cells in tuberculosis (dated by TCRdb to the late 2010s). Notes on the research overall: The study combined CD1B tetramers and high-throughput TCR immunosequencing to characterize T cells specific for the mycobacterial lipid antigen glucose monomycolate (GMM). A South African clinical cohort compared IGRA-negative adolescents, IGRA-positive adolescents with latent tuberculosis and adults with active tuberculosis, approximately ten per group. General study outcomes and caveats: With the diverse GMM-specific repertoire as input, a classifier achieved under 90% accuracy (AUROC around 0.9), whereas GEM motif frequencies as input gave around 70% accuracy. Smaller mean NN-distances to GMM-specific TCRs were observed in active tuberculosis TCR-alpha repertoires than in IGRA-negative controls, suggesting clonal expansion of GMM-specific TCRs. Smaller NN-distances were partly driven by shorter CDR3-alpha lengths in active tuberculosis patients, and statistical significance was not reached for the TCR-beta difference. Clinical samples were selected based on the availability of cryopreserved specimens, with adults included as active tuberculosis cases and adolescents included as controls.

At study entry, a tuberculin skin test and the QuantiFERON-TB GOLD In-Tube IGRA were used to screen adolescents for latent tuberculosis infection. Immunosequencing of unsorted cryopreserved PBMC covered, on average, approximately 100,000 T cells per clinical donor. Eleven high schools in the Worcester region of the Western Cape, South Africa, served as enrollment sites for adolescents aged 12 to 18 years. Approximately 10 adolescents infected with M. tuberculosis and about 10 uninfected adolescents were chosen and matched for age and sex. Adolescent PBMC were isolated from freshly drawn heparinized blood by density centrifugation and cryopreserved. The immunoSEQ multiplex PCR assay was used to generate TCR libraries, with TCR-beta and/or TCR-alpha/delta assays applied to each sample. Amplified TCR libraries were sequenced on the Illumina high-throughput platform. The study's own analysis went as follows. Clustering and dimensionality reduction relied on pairwise TCRdist distances among GMM-specific receptors from T cells that were either sorted ex vivo or expanded in vitro. Each clinical repertoire was assigned a mean NN-distance score, defined as the average TCRdist to the nearest 10% of tetramer-positive reference sequences. GEM TCR motif frequency was calculated as the fraction of unique TCRs that matched known GEM sequences by V/J usage and CDR3 length. Linear discriminant analysis with leave-one-out cross-validation, implemented in scikit-learn, was used to classify active tuberculosis. TCRdb mirrors the immuneACCESS table, restricted to in-frame sequences. Some clones are absent from its copies; in checked studies, under half trace to an unresolved V gene, and the reason for the others is unknown. The V and J calls and clone size were taken over from that table, and D and trimming were inferred from the DNA. The table for this sample lists about 43,000 clones; around 94% of them were counted only once. 1.9% of the sample is held by the ten biggest clonotypes.

Concerning this clone: Its antigen is not yet known. No much larger clone is present one base from it, and per-base qualities are unavailable.

CDR1 and CDR2 were assigned from the germline V gene as MGHRA and YSYEKL. Deletion took 1 base off V and 4 bases off J, with a span of 8 bases between the germline ends. Including the terminal cysteine and phenylalanine, the CDR3 comprises 13 residues. Just the 39-base CDR3 DNA is kept, in frame starting at base 1. This sequence originates from a donor aged 5-35 years with latent tuberculosis or without tuberculosis infection. Some clones in this sample may be carry-over from other donors' samples. The sample taken for sequencing was PBMCs. The rearrangement combines TRBV4-1 with TRBJ2-7; there is no confident call for the D gene. The DNA reads as follows: TGCGCCAGCAGCCAAGCGCTAGTTTACGAGCAGTACTTC. Its translation is CASSQALVYEQYF.